This T cell receptor (beta chain) emerged from a study of metastatic and nonmetastatic thyroid tumors. Study in general: Repertoire comparisons spanned blood and tumor or nodule tissue from malignant and benign thyroid patients. Study findings and constraints: Reports indicated that malignant thyroid tumors showed significantly higher TCR beta diversity than benign nodules did, in blood and tumor.

Thyroid surgery took place with no prior treatment in any patient. This clone was counted at least ten times. The antigen is undetermined. Original processing methods: For papillary thyroid cancer, a distant-metastasis classifier was constructed from CDR3 differences observed across clinicopathological groups. From the PCR reads, TCRdb re-called clones with MiXCR. The authors' filters were not applied to this entry. There are approximately 16,000 clones in the sample; about 13% occur only once, and about 28% lies in the top ten. The germline CDR1 and CDR2 sequences are SNHLY and FYNNEI. The CDR3 covers 10 residues. The germline V and J ends were trimmed by 6 bases and 8 bases, with 5 bases remaining between them.

The sequenced material came from blood. The J gene is TRBJ2-1, the V gene TRBV2; D is ambiguous. The TCR sequence derives from a female donor with papillary thyroid cancer or a benign thyroid nodule (not recorded which). Some clones in this sample may be carry-over from other donors' samples. The chain's CDR3 is CASRVYEQFF. The CDR3 nucleotides read TGTGCCAGCAGGGTCTATGAGCAGTTCTTC.